Presented here are 27 T cell receptor beta chains from one specimen sequenced in a study of shared clonotypes between healthy human individuals. Libraries were prepared by immunoSEQ multiplex PCR; TCRdb keeps only in-frame clonotypes and omits some of them. The sample includes under 2,500,000 clones, 95% of them seen just once. The sample was naive CD4+ T cells sorted from blood. Indicated subset: CD45RA+ positively selected. These receptors were obtained from a man aged 18 to 29 in good health.

The J gene is TRBJ1-1, the V gene TRBV5-4; TRBD1 is a possible D gene (6 bases). Germline-derived CDR1 and CDR2 are SGHNT and YYREEE (reference sequence). This CDR3 region has 15 residues. V lost 5 bases to trimming and J lost 1 base, with 15 bases between them. The CDR3 DNA sequence: TGTGCCAGCAGTCCACGGCAGGGGAAGAACACTGAAGCTTTCTTT. It translates to CASSPRQGKNTEAFF.

The chain is built from TRBV30 and TRBJ2-7, with D possibly TRBD2 on 6 matching bases. Looked up from germline, CDR1 is GTSNPN and CDR2 is SVGIG (reference sequence). The V end lost 4 bases, the J end lost 0 bases, and 13 bases lay between the germline ends. The CDR3 contains 14 residues. The CDR3 region has the DNA TGTGCCTGGAAAAAAGGGACTGTCTCCTACGAGCAGTACTTC. Its translation is CAWKKGTVSYEQYF.

This clone was detected a few times. This rearrangement joins TRBV11-2 to TRBJ2-2, with TRBD2 identical over 14 bases. CDR1 and CDR2 (germline): SGHAT, FQNNGV. This CDR3 is 17 amino acids long. J gave up 4 bases and V 5 bases, and 6 bases lay outside the gene matches. Written as DNA, the CDR3 is TGTGCCAGCAGCCGATTCGGACTAGCGGGGGGCACCGGGGAGCTGTTTTTT. Translating it yields CASSRFGLAGGTGELFF.

This clone was recorded once. The chain links TRBV19 to TRBJ2-7, with 7 bases fitting TRBD1. Per the germline V gene, CDR1 is LNHDA and CDR2 is SQIVND (reference sequence). V shed 5 bases, J shed 3 bases, and the junction held 7 bases outside the gene matches. The CDR3 loop spans 14 amino acids. CDR3 loop: CASSPGQTRYEQYF. Written as DNA, the CDR3 is TGTGCCAGTAGTCCGGGACAGACACGCTACGAGCAGTACTTC.

The chain employs TRBV7-2 and TRBJ2-1, with TRBD1 identical over 7 bases. The CDR3 runs 15 residues. V shed 5 bases and J 0 bases; nucleotides not matched to a gene: 4. Per germline, CDR1 SGHTA and CDR2 FQGNSA. CDR3 residues: CASSQGQNSYNEQFF. The CDR3 DNA reads as TGTGCCAGCAGCCAGGGACAGAACTCCTACAATGAGCAGTTCTTC.

The chain recombines TRBV4-3 with TRBJ2-7; 9 nucleotides agree with TRBD1. V was pared by 1 base and J by 6 bases, with 10 bases of the junction left unmatched. CDR3 length: 16 amino acids. Germline-derived CDR1 and CDR2 are LGHNA and YSLEER. The CDR3 nucleotides read TGCGCCAGCAGCCAAGTGCTCCTGACAGGGGGTCTCGAGCAGTACTTC. This translates into CASSQVLLTGGLEQYF.

This clone was seen only once. The V call is TRBV5-6, the J call TRBJ1-3; 8 nucleotides match TRBD1. The CDR3 extends over 15 amino acids. Germline V lookup: CDR1 SGHDT, CDR2 YYEEEE. V shed 0 bases, J shed 5 bases, and the junction held 4 bases outside the gene matches. DNA of the CDR3: TGTGCCAGCAGCTTGGGGCGACAGGGGAGAAACACCATATATTTT. It codes for CASSLGRQGRNTIYF.

The chain recombines TRBV27 with TRBJ1-6; TRBD1 might be the D (5 bases). The V gene's germline CDR1 is MNHEY and CDR2 SMNVEV (reference sequence). Between the trimmed V and J ends, which lost 7 bases and 8 bases, there was a span of 12 bases. CDR3 length: 13 amino acids. The CDR3 region is CASTRLGDSPLHF. CDR3 bases: TGTGCCAGCACCCGGTTAGGGGATTCACCCCTCCACTTT.

The gene calls are TRBV6-4 and TRBJ2-1, with 9 bases that match TRBD2. Per the germline V gene, CDR1 is MRHNA and CDR2 is SNTAGT. Trimming removed 0 bases from V and 5 bases from J; junction bases left unmatched: 5. This CDR3 is 16 amino acids long. The CDR3 sequence: CASSDSLTSGNNEQFF. The CDR3, as DNA: TGTGCCAGCAGTGACTCTTTGACTAGCGGTAACAATGAGCAGTTCTTC.

V and J are TRBV5-8 and TRBJ2-3; TRBD2 agrees at 7 bases. Germline V lookup: CDR1 SGHTS, CDR2 YDEGEE. Losses at the gene ends were 4 bases for V and 8 bases for J; bases not matched to a gene: 7. There are 13 residues in the CDR3. In DNA, the CDR3 is TGTGCCAGCAGCGCAGGACTAGGCCCTACGCAGTATTTT. This encodes CASSAGLGPTQYF. Full variable domain (remainder filled in from reference TRBV5-8 and TRBJ2-3): EAGVTQSPTHLIKTRGQQATLRCSPISGHTSVYWYQQALGLGLQFLLWYDEGEERNRGNFPPRFSGRQFPNYSSELNVNALELEDSALYLCASSAGLGPTQYFGPGTRLTVL.

The chain joins TRBV5-4 to TRBJ1-6; 7 bases agree with TRBD1. The trim removed 4 bases at V and 7 bases at J, leaving 8 bases unmatched. The CDR3 loop spans 15 amino acids. Looked up from germline, CDR1 is SGHNT and CDR2 is YYREEE (reference sequence). The CDR3 loop reads CASSPRTGFNSPLHF. CDR3 nucleotide sequence: TGTGCCAGCAGCCCCAGGACAGGCTTCAATTCACCCCTCCACTTT.

The rearrangement uses TRBV28 and TRBJ1-5; the D gene is possibly TRBD1 (5 bases). Germline V lookup: CDR1 MDHEN, CDR2 SYDVKM. Between the trimmed V and J ends, which lost 4 bases and 7 bases, there was a span of 11 bases. The CDR3 consists of 13 residues. The CDR3 nucleotides are TGTGCCAGCAGTTCACAGGAGAACCAGCCCCAGCATTTT. This translates into CASSSQENQPQHF.

This chain links TRBV18 with TRBJ2-7; no definite D call. Germline CDR1 reads KGHSH; CDR2 reads LQKENI. Trimming shortened V by 4 bases and J by 3 bases, and 16 bases separated the two germline ends. The CDR3 is 15 residues long. CDR3 amino acids: CASSLSTNGYYEQYF. CDR3 coding DNA: TGTGCCAGCTCACTCTCTACTAACGGCTACTACGAGCAGTACTTC.

The J gene is TRBJ2-4, the V gene TRBV6-1; a weak D match, TRBD1 (6 bases). V lost 2 bases to trimming and J lost 8 bases, with 13 bases between them. This CDR3 is 14 amino acids long. Germline V CDR1 and CDR2: MNHNS, SASEGT. The CDR3 region has the DNA TGTGCCAGCAGTGAAAGGGGCAGGGGCGACATTCAGTACTTC. Translation gives CASSERGRGDIQYF.

The genes are TRBV4-2 and TRBJ1-1, with D possibly matching TRBD1 (6 bases). V was trimmed by 0 bases and J by 2 bases, leaving 13 bases between them. Germline V gene sequence: CDR1 LGHNA, CDR2 YNFKEQ. There are 16 residues in the CDR3. Written as DNA, the CDR3 is TGTGCCAGCAGCCAAGACGTTAAGGGGACAAACACTGAAGCTTTCTTT. Translating it yields CASSQDVKGTNTEAFF.

The rearrangement links TRBV2 to TRBJ1-5; the match to TRBD1 covers 8 bases. Trimming cost V 6 bases and J 2 bases; bases outside gene matches: 3. Germline CDR1 and CDR2: SNHLY and FYNNEI. This CDR3 has 14 residues. The CDR3 nucleotides are TGTGCCAGCAGGCAACAGGGGGGCAATCAGCCCCAGCATTTT. It specifies CASRQQGGNQPQHF.

This sequence joins TRBV30 and TRBJ2-7, with D possibly called TRBD1 or TRBD2 (5 bases each). Germline lookup yields CDR1 GTSNPN and CDR2 SVGIG (reference sequence). This CDR3 has 16 residues. Between the trimmed V and J ends, which lost 2 bases and 2 bases, there was a span of 19 bases. CDR3: CAWSPLGAGLTYEQYF. The CDR3 DNA reads TGTGCCTGGAGTCCCTTGGGAGCAGGGCTTACCTACGAGCAGTACTTC. Full variable domain (outside the CDR3, taken from reference TRBV30 and TRBJ2-7): SQTIHQWPATLVQPVGSPLSLECTVEGTSNPNLYWYRQAAGRGLQLLFYSVGIGQISSEVPQNLSASRPQDRQFILSSKKLLLSDSGFYLCAWSPLGAGLTYEQYFGPGTRLTVT.

The rearrangement uses TRBV10-3 and TRBJ1-5; D is possibly TRBD1 (5 bases). CDR3 length equals 13 residues. The V end lost 7 bases, the J end lost 5 bases, and 12 bases lay between the germline ends. Germline CDR1 is ENHRY and CDR2 is SYGVKD. The CDR3 DNA sequence: TGTGCCATCAAGGGGATTCAGGATCAGCCCCAGCATTTT. Its translation: CAIKGIQDQPQHF.

The rearrangement joins TRBV7-2 to TRBJ2-4; D possibly corresponds to TRBD2 (6 bases). This CDR3 region has 14 residues. Per germline, CDR1 SGHTA and CDR2 FQGNSA. V shed 4 bases and J shed 7 bases, with 14 bases lying between them. The CDR3 loop reads CASSSRGDGNIQYF. CDR3 nucleotides: TGTGCCAGCAGCTCGCGCGGGGACGGGAACATTCAGTACTTC.

V usage is TRBV11-2 and J usage is TRBJ1-1; a possible D gene is TRBD1 (6 bases). The CDR3 length is 14 residues. Trimming removed 5 bases from V and 1 base from J, with 11 bases in between. The germline V gene encodes CDR1 SGHAT and CDR2 FQNNGV. CDR3 sequence reads: CASSPGTPNTEAFF. CDR3 nucleotide sequence: TGTGCCAGCAGCCCAGGGACACCGAACACTGAAGCTTTCTTT.

CDR3 in amino acids: CASRETTNEKLFF. The CDR3 coding sequence is TGCGCCAGCAGGGAAACAACTAATGAAAAACTGTTTTTT. The rearrangement links TRBV5-1 to TRBJ1-4; no clear D. The CDR3 has 13 residues. V shed 5 bases and J shed 0 bases, with 5 bases lying between them. Germline V lookup: CDR1 SGHRS, CDR2 YFSETQ.

V is TRBV19 and J is TRBJ2-4; D ambiguous. The germline CDR1 and CDR2 sequences are LNHDA and SQIVND (reference sequence). CDR3 length: 11 amino acids. The V and J ends lost 7 bases and 12 bases respectively, with 13 bases between them. CDR3 nucleotide sequence: TGTGCCAGTACCAAAGGCCATTCTCAGTACTTC. Its translation: CASTKGHSQYF.

This chain uses TRBV11-2 with TRBJ1-5; no firm D call. The germline V gene encodes CDR1 SGHAT and CDR2 FQNNGV. Trimming took off 1 base at V and 0 bases at J, with 10 bases between the two ends. This CDR3 spans 16 amino acids. CDR3 residues: CASSLVAAYSNQPQHF. The CDR3 DNA reads TGTGCCAGCAGCTTAGTAGCCGCCTATAGCAATCAGCCCCAGCATTTT.

This clone was found once. V is TRBV30 and J is TRBJ2-1, with D possibly matching TRBD2 (6 bases). Germline lookup yields CDR1 GTSNPN and CDR2 SVGIG (reference sequence). This CDR3 has 13 residues. With 4 bases removed from V and 9 bases from J, the gap between germline ends came to 16 bases. CDR3 DNA sequence: TGTGCCTGGAATAGGGACTTGACTGGTGAGCAGTTCTTC. Translation gives CAWNRDLTGEQFF.

The DNA of the CDR3 is TGTGCCAGCAGCTGGGACAGGGGTACCGGGGAGCTGTTTTTT. It yields the protein CASSWDRGTGELFF. The chain couples TRBV5-8 to TRBJ2-2; TRBD1 aligns across 10 bases. CDR1 SGHTS and CDR2 YDEGEE come from the germline V gene. The junction had 1 base not matched to a gene; V was cut back by 3 bases and J by 5 bases. CDR3 length equals 14 residues.

On this clone itself: Other DNA variants within this sample encode the same CDR3. This chain connects TRBV19 to TRBJ2-2; TRBD1 agrees at 7 bases. CDR1 is LNHDA and CDR2 is SQIVND in the germline V gene (reference sequence). The J segment lost 1 base and the V segment lost 2 bases, leaving 1 base of the junction unmatched. The CDR3 has 15 residues. The CDR3 DNA reads TGTGCCAGTAGTATAAGGACAGGGAACACCGGGGAGCTGTTTTTT. Its translation: CASSIRTGNTGELFF.

This clone was detected only once. The chain employs TRBV6-6 and TRBJ2-1; 7 bases map to TRBD2. CDR3 size: 13 residues. V lost 10 bases, J lost 3 bases, and 6 bases stayed unmatched. Per germline, CDR1 MNHNY and CDR2 SVGAGI (reference sequence). CDR3 nucleotide sequence: TGTGCCATTCACGGGGGGAACTACAATGAGCAGTTCTTC. Translating gives CAIHGGNYNEQFF.